A selection of T cell receptor beta chains follows, all from one sample in a study of blood T cells in healthy people across ages. TCRdb fed the 5' RACE reads into MiXCR, producing one record per CDR3 protein. The data hold hundreds of thousands of distinct CDR3 sequences, with 55% to 65% observed a single time. Sequencing was carried out using blood. These receptors all stem from a man aged 30-40 years in good health. Each CDR3 is given with its conserved first and last residue. The D gene is left open where the match is weak. Where a row states a size, it is once, few, many or the class of an expanded clone; other rows omit it.

clone size	D gene	V gene	J gene	CDR3 DNA	CDR3 protein
.	.	TRBV2	TRBJ1-2	TGTGTCGTAACGGCGGAGCCTAACTATGGCTACACCTTC	CVVTAEPNYGYTF
few	.	TRBV7-9	TRBJ2-7	TGTGCCAGCAGTCGTGGTCCAATCTACGAGCAGTACTTC	CASSRGPIYEQYF
.	.	TRBV7-2	TRBJ1-5	TGTGCCAGCAGCTTACAGGGAGACGGTCAGCCCCAGAATTTT	CASSLQGDGQPQNF
few	.	TRBV7-2	TRBJ2-6	TGTGCCAGCAGCTTATGGCTTAGCCCCAACTCTGGGGCCAACGTCCTGACTTTC	CASSLWLSPNSGANVLTF
.	TRBD2	TRBV4-3	TRBJ2-1	TGCGCCAGCAGCCTTCGCGCCGGGGGGGCCTACAATGAGCAGTTCTTC	CASSLRAGGAYNEQFF
.	.	TRBV10-3	TRBJ1-4	TGTGCCATCAGTGAGGGAAGGGAAGAAAAACTGTTTTTT	CAISEGREEKLFF
few	TRBD1	TRBV20-1	TRBJ2-7	TGCAGTGCTAGAGAGACAGGGGGCTACGAGCAGTACTTC	CSARETGGYEQYF
many	.	TRBV20-1	TRBJ2-5	TGCAGTGCTAGAGTATTCGGAGGTGATCCGCAAGAGACCCAGTACTTC	CSARVFGGDPQETQYF
.	.	TRBV7-3	TRBJ2-1	TGTGCCAGCAGCTTACCACAGGACGGAGGTAATGAGCAGTTCTTC	CASSLPQDGGNEQFF
.	.	TRBV5-1	TRBJ2-3	TGCGCCAGCAGCTTGAGAACATTACTTCTCACAGATACGCAGTATTTT	CASSLRTLLLTDTQYF
.	TRBD1	TRBV2	TRBJ2-3	TGTGCCAGAGTCCGGGACAGGGCTCCTTTTAGCACAGATACGCAGTATTTT	CARVRDRAPFSTDTQYF
.	TRBD2	TRBV20-1	TRBJ2-3	TGCAGTGCACCTGCGGGGAGGGATTCGCGGGCAGATACGCAGTATTTT	CSAPAGRDSRADTQYF
many	.	TRBV20-1	TRBJ2-7	TGCAGTGCTCTACTCGGGGGGCAGAACGAGCAGTACTTC	CSALLGGQNEQYF
.	.	TRBV12-3/TRBV12-4	TRBJ2-3	TGTGCCAGCAGATCACAGACAGATACGCAGTATTTT	CASRSQTDTQYF
.	.	TRBV6-2/TRBV6-3	TRBJ2-3	TGTGCCAGCAGTCGTGGTAAGGCACCTGACACAGATACGCAGTATTTT	CASSRGKAPDTDTQYF